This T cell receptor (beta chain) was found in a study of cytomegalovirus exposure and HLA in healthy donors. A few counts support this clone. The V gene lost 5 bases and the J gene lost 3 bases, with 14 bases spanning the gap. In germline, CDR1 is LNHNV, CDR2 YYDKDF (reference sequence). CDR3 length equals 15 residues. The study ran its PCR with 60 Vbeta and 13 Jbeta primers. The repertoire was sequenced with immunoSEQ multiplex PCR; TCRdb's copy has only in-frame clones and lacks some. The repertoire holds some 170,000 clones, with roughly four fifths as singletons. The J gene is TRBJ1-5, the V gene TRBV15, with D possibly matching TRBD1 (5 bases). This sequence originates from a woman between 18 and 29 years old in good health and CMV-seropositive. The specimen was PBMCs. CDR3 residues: CATSEGRGFNQPQHF. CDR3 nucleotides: TGTGCCACCAGCGAGGGCCGGGGGTTCAATCAGCCCCAGCATTTT.